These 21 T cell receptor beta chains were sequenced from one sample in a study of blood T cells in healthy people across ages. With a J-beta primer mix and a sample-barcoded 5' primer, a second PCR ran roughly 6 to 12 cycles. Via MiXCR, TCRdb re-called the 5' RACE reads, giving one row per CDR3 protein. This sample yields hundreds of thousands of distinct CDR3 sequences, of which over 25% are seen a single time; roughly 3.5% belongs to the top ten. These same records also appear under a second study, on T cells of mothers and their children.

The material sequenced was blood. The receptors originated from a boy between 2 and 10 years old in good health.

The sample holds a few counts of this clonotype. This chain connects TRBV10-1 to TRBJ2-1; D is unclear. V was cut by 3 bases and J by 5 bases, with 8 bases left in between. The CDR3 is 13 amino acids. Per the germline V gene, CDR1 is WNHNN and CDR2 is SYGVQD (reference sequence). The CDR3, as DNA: TGCGCCAGCAGTGAAATCCTGGACAATGAGCAGTTCTTC. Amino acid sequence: CASSEILDNEQFF.

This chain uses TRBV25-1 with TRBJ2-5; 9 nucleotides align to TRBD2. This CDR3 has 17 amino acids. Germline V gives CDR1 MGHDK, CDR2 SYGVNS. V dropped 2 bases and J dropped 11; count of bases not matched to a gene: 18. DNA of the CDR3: TGTGCCAGCAGTGAAACGGGGCTAGCGGGACGCTCCTATGAGCAGTACTTC. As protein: CASSETGLAGRSYEQYF. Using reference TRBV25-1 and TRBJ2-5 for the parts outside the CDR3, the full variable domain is EADIYQTPRYLVIGTGKKITLECSQTMGHDKMYWYQQDPGMELHLIHYSYGVNSTEKGDLSSESTVSRIRTEHFPLTLESARPSHTSQYLCASSETGLAGRSYEQYFGPGTRLLVL.

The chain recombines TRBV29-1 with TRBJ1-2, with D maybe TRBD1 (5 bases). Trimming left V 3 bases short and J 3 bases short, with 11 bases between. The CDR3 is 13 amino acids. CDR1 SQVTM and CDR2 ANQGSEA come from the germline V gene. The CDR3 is CSVEGRRDYGYTF. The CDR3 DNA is TGCAGCGTTGAGGGGCGCAGGGACTATGGCTACACCTTC.

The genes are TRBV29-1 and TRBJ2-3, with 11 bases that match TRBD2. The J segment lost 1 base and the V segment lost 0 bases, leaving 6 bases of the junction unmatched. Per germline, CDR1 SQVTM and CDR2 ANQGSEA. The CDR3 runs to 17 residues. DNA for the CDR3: TGCAGCGTTGAAGATCGGCTAGCGGGGGGACGCACAGATACGCAGTATTTT. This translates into CSVEDRLAGGRTDTQYF.

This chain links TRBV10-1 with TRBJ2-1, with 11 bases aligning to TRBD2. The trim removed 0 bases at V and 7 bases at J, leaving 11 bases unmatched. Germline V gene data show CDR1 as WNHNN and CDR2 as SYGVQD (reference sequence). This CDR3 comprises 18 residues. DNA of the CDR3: TGCGCCAGCAGTGAGTCGCCAATAGCGGGGGGGCCTCAGAATGAGCAGTTCTTC. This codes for CASSESPIAGGPQNEQFF.

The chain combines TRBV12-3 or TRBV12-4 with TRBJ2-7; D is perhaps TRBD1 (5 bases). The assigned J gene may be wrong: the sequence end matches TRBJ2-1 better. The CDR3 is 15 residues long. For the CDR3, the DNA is TGTGCCAGCAGTTTATGGCAGGGTGGGTACAATGAGCAGTTCTTC. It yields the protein CASSLWQGGYNEQFF.

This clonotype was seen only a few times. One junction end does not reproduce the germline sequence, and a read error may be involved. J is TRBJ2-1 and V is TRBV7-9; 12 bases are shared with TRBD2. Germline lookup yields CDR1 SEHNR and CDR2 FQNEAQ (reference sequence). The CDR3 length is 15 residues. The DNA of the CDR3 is TGTGCCAGCAGCACAACGACGACTAGCGGGAGAGGTTTGATCTTC. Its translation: CASSTTTTSGRGLIF.

Here the CDR3 reads CASSWGDGTNTGELFF. The CDR3 DNA reads as TGCGCCAGCAGCTGGGGTGACGGGACCAACACCGGGGAGCTGTTTTTT. This sequence joins TRBV5-1 and TRBJ2-2; either TRBD1 or TRBD2 may fit D (5 bases each). The CDR3 spans 16 residues. The V gene's germline CDR1 is SGHRS and CDR2 YFSETQ. V lost 3 bases and J 2 bases, leaving 14 bases between the germline ends.

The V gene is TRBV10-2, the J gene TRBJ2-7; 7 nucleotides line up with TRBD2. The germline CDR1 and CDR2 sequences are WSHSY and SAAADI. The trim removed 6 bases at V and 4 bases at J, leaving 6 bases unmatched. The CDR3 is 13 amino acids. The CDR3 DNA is TGCGCCAGCAGAACTAGCGATCATTACGAGCAGTACTTC. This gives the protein CASRTSDHYEQYF.

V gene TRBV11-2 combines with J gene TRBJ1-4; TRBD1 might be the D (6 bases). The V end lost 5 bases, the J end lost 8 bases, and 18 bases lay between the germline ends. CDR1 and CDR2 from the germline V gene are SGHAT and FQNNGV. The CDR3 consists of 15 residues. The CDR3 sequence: CASSPQQGNLEKLFF. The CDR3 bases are TGTGCCAGCAGCCCCCAGCAGGGGAATCTCGAAAAACTGTTTTTT. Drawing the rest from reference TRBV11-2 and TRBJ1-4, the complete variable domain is EAGVAQSPRYKIIEKRQSVAFWCNPISGHATLYWYQQILGQGPKLLIQFQNNGVVDDSQLPKDRFSAERLKGVDSTLKIQPAKLEDSAVYLCASSPQQGNLEKLFFGSGTQLSVL.

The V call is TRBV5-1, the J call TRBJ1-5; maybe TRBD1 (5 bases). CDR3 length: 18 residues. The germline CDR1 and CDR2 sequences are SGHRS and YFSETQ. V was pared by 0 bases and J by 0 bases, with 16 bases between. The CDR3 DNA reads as TGCGCCAGCAGCTTGGCCGTCAGGGCCCCATTTAGCAATCAGCCCCAGCATTTT. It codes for CASSLAVRAPFSNQPQHF.

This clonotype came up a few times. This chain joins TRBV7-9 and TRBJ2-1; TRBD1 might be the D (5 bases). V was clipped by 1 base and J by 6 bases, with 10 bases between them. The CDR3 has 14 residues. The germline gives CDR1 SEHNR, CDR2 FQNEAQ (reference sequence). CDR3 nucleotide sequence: TGTGCCAGCAGCTTAGGGCTCCAGGGCAATGAGCAGTTCTTC. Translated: CASSLGLQGNEQFF. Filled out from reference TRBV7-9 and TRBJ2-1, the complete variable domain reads DTGVSQNPRHKITKRGQNVTFRCDPISEHNRLYWYRQTLGQGPEFLTYFQNEAQLEKSRLLSDRFSAERPKGSFSTLEIQRTEQGDSAMYLCASSLGLQGNEQFFGPGTRLTVL.

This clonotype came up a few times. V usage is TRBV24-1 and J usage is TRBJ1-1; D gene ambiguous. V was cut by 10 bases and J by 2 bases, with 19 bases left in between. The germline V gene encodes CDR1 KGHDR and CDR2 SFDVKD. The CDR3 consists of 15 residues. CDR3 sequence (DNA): TGTGCCACTAGGACTCCGGGCCCCGGAAACACTGAAGCTTTCTTT. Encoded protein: CATRTPGPGNTEAFF.

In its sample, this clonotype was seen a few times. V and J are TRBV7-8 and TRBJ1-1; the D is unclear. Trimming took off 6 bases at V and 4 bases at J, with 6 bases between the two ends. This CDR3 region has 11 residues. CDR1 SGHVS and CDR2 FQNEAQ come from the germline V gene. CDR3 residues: CASRTATEAFF. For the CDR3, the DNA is TGTGCCAGCAGAACAGCCACTGAAGCTTTCTTT. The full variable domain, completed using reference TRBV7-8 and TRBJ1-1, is GAGVSQSPRYKVAKRGQDVALRCDPISGHVSLFWYQQALGQGPEFLTYFQNEAQLDKSGLPSDRFFAERPEGSVSTLKIQRTQQEDSAVYLCASRTATEAFFGQGTRLTVV.

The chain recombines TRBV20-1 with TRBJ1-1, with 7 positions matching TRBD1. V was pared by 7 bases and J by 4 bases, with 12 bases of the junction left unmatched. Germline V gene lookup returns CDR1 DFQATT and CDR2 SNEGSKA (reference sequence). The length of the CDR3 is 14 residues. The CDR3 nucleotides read TGCAGTGTCCGGGACAGCCGATTTACCACTGAAGCTTTCTTT. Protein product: CSVRDSRFTTEAFF.

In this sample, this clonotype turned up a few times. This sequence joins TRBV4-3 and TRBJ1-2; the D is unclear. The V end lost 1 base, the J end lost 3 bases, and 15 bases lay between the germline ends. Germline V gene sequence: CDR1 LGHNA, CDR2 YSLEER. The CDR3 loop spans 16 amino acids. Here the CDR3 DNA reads TGCGCCAGCAGCCAAGGCCGGGGTGACGCCGACTATGGCTACACCTTC. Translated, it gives CASSQGRGDADYGYTF.

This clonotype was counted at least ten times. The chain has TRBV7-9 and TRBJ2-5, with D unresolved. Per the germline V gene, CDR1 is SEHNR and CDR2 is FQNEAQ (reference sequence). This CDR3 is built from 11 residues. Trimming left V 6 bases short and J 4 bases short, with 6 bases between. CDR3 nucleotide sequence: TGTGCCAGCAGTTTCACAGAGACCCAGTACTTC. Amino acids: CASSFTETQYF.

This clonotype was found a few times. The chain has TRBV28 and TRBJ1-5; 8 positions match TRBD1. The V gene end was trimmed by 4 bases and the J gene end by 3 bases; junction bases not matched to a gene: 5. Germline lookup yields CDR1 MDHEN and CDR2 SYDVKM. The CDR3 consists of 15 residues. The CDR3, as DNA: TGTGCCAGCAGTTCTTCAGGGGGCTACAATCAGCCCCAGCATTTT. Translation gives CASSSSGGYNQPQHF.

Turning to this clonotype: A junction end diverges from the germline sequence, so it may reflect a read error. The CDR3, as DNA: TGCGCTTCTCGGCTAGCGCCGAGCTCCTACGAGCAGTACTTC. It encodes CASRLAPSSYEQYF. The chain recombines TRBV19 with TRBJ2-7; D perhaps matches TRBD2 (6 bases). There are 14 residues in the CDR3. Germline CDR1 is LNHDA and CDR2 is SQIVND (reference sequence).

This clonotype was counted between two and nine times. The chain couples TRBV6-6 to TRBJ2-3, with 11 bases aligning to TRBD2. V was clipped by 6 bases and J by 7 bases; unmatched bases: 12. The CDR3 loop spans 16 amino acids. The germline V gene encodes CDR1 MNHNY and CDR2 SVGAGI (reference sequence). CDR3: CASRPIAGGPGYTQYF. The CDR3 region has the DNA TGTGCCAGCAGGCCGATAGCGGGAGGGCCGGGATATACGCAGTATTTT.

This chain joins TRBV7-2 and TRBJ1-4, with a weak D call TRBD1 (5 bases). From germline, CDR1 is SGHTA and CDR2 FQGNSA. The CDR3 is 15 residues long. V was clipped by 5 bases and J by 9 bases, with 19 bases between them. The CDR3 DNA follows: TGTGCCAGCAGCCCCTTAGGGGCAGGGAGACAAAAACTGTTTTTT. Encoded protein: CASSPLGAGRQKLFF.